This passage covers 21 T cell receptor beta chains from one sample sequenced in a study of blood T cell repertoires in COVID-19. The repertoire was sequenced with immunoSEQ multiplex PCR; TCRdb's copy has only in-frame clones and lacks some. The sample includes about 170,000 clones, 85% to 95% seen only once; the top ten take around 4.6%. Sample: peripheral blood. Every receptor here comes from a woman aged 45-65 years with acute or convalescent COVID-19.

This rearrangement joins TRBV7-2 to TRBJ1-2, with 9 positions matching TRBD1. Germline CDR1 reads SGHTA; CDR2 reads FQGNSA. J gave up 6 bases and V 5 bases, and 10 bases lay outside the gene matches. The CDR3 spans 15 residues. The CDR3 sequence is CASSPQYRGQDGYTF. The CDR3 DNA reads TGTGCCAGCAGCCCGCAATACAGGGGGCAGGATGGCTACACCTTC.

This rearrangement joins TRBV29-1 to TRBJ2-5; D gene unclear. The CDR3 is 12 residues long. V was clipped by 3 bases and J by 5 bases, with 10 bases between them. Germline assignment: CDR1 SQVTM and CDR2 ANQGSEA. The CDR3, as DNA: TGCAGCGTTGACCCCTCAACTGAGACCCAGTACTTC. Residues: CSVDPSTETQYF.

The V gene is TRBV9, the J gene TRBJ2-1; TRBD2 aligns across 10 bases. Germline V gene sequence: CDR1 SGDLS, CDR2 YYNGEE. The CDR3 consists of 18 residues. J gave up 5 bases and V 4 bases, and 15 bases lay outside the gene matches. Here the CDR3 DNA reads TGTGCCAGCAGCAATCCCCAAGGTAGCGGGAGGATGGACAATGAGCAGTTCTTC. It is translated as CASSNPQGSGRMDNEQFF.

A single count supports this clone. The V gene is TRBV5-1, the J gene TRBJ1-4; 7 positions agree with TRBD1. With V trimmed by 1 base and J by 5 bases, 5 bases remained unmatched. The CDR3 length is 15 residues. Germline assignment: CDR1 SGHRS and CDR2 YFSETQ. The chain's CDR3 is CASSLRTGPNEKLFF. The CDR3 DNA follows: TGCGCCAGCAGCTTGAGGACAGGACCGAATGAAAAACTGTTTTTT.

V gene TRBV12-3 or TRBV12-4 combines with J gene TRBJ2-4, with D perhaps TRBD1 (5 bases). V shed 5 bases and J shed 4 bases, with 9 bases lying between them. The CDR3 is made up of 13 amino acids. This CDR3 reads CASSPRQKNIQYF. The CDR3 nucleotides are TGTGCCAGCAGTCCTCGACAGAAAAACATTCAGTACTTC.

This chain uses TRBV4-1 with TRBJ2-3; perhaps TRBD2 as D (6 bases). The length of the CDR3 is 16 residues. The germline V gene has CDR1 MGHRA and CDR2 YSYEKL. Trimming removed 0 bases at V and 5 bases at J, with 15 bases between. The DNA for the CDR3 is TGCGCCAGCAGCCAAGAGGCGGGACTCCTGGAAGATACGCAGTATTTT. Its translation is CASSQEAGLLEDTQYF.

The chain links TRBV2 to TRBJ2-1; D is ambiguous. The V and J ends lost 4 bases and 9 bases respectively, with 7 bases between them. The CDR3 has 11 residues. Germline V gene data show CDR1 as SNHLY and CDR2 as FYNNEI. CDR3 coding DNA: TGTGCCAGCAGTGGTCTAAGTGAGCAGTTCTTC. Its protein is CASSGLSEQFF.

The J gene is TRBJ2-4, the V gene TRBV10-2; 10 bases are a match to TRBD1. This CDR3 contains 14 residues. The germline V gene has CDR1 WSHSY and CDR2 SAAADI. The V and J ends lost 5 bases and 13 bases, in that order; junction bases with no gene match: 11. CDR3 DNA sequence: TGCGCCAGCAGTCGACAGGGGGCCAGAGAGCCCCAGTACTTC. Translating gives CASSRQGAREPQYF.

The chain couples TRBV7-9 to TRBJ1-2; TRBD1 aligns across 7 bases. Germline V lookup: CDR1 SEHNR, CDR2 FQNEAQ (reference sequence). This CDR3 is 15 amino acids long. V shed 4 bases, J shed 3 bases, and the junction held 8 bases outside the gene matches. CDR3: CASSSSTGVYYGYTF. CDR3 nucleotides: TGTGCCAGCAGCTCTTCAACAGGGGTTTACTATGGCTACACCTTC.

This clone was found once. The chain couples TRBV11-2 to TRBJ1-2; D uncertain. Looked up from germline, CDR1 is SGHAT and CDR2 is FQNNGV. The CDR3 has 11 amino acids. The V and J ends lost 5 bases and 7 bases respectively, with 8 bases between them. The CDR3: CASSLRSGYTF. The CDR3, as DNA: TGTGCCAGCAGCCTCCGGAGTGGCTACACCTTC.

This clone was counted a single time. The chain joins TRBV19 to TRBJ1-5; maybe TRBD1 (5 bases). Looked up from germline, CDR1 is LNHDA and CDR2 is SQIVND (reference sequence). There are 14 residues in the CDR3. V was shortened by 3 bases and J by 3 bases, with 9 bases between the two germline ends. CDR3 loop: CASSMGPSNQPQHF. CDR3 sequence (DNA): TGTGCCAGTAGTATGGGGCCCTCCAATCAGCCCCAGCATTTT.

The CDR3 region is CASSAKGAPWETQYF. The CDR3 region has the DNA TGTGCCAGCAGTGCCAAGGGGGCGCCGTGGGAGACCCAGTACTTC. The chain employs TRBV27 and TRBJ2-5; 7 positions agree with TRBD1. V shed 5 bases and J 5 bases; nucleotides not matched to a gene: 11. The CDR3 is 15 amino acids. Germline V gene lookup returns CDR1 MNHEY and CDR2 SMNVEV (reference sequence).

Only one count was recorded for this clone. The chain combines TRBV6-2 or TRBV6-3 with TRBJ2-1; TRBD2 agrees at 9 bases. The CDR3 totals 16 residues. With V trimmed by 2 bases and J by 6 bases, 8 bases remained unmatched. In germline, CDR1 is MNHEY, CDR2 SVGEGT. CDR3 DNA sequence: TGTGCCAGCAGTTACGTCCTAGCGGGGTATGTCAATGAGCAGTTCTTC. Its translation is CASSYVLAGYVNEQFF.

This chain uses TRBV7-3 with TRBJ1-2; D remains unclear. Germline V lookup: CDR1 SGHTA, CDR2 FQGTGA. CDR3 length equals 15 residues. Trimming pared 2 bases from V and 2 bases from J, leaving 12 bases between. The CDR3 region is CASSLLRVTNYGYTF. The CDR3 region has the DNA TGTGCCAGCAGCTTACTACGGGTGACCAACTATGGCTACACCTTC.

The gene calls are TRBV5-6 and TRBJ1-2; D might be TRBD1 (6 bases). This CDR3 is 11 amino acids long. Trimming took off 4 bases at V and 8 bases at J, with 9 bases between the two ends. CDR1 SGHDT and CDR2 YYEEEE come from the germline V gene. The CDR3 DNA sequence: TGTGCCAGCAGCATCAGGGGCGGCTACACCTTC. The encoded protein is CASSIRGGYTF.

The chain employs TRBV7-2 and TRBJ2-7, with 7 bases that match TRBD1. Trimming removed 5 bases from V and 8 bases from J; junction bases left unmatched: 12. CDR3 length equals 14 residues. CDR1 is SGHTA, CDR2 FQGNSA, per germline. The CDR3 coding sequence is TGTGCCAGCAGCCCCTTGGCAGGGGGACAAAAGCAGTACTTC. It translates to CASSPLAGGQKQYF.

This clone occurred a few times. This sequence joins TRBV25-1 and TRBJ1-1, with D maybe TRBD1 (5 bases). The germline CDR1 and CDR2 sequences are MGHDK and SYGVNS. V was trimmed by 5 bases and J by 1 base, leaving 11 bases between them. The CDR3 runs to 14 residues. The CDR3 DNA sequence: TGTGCCAGCAGTTCAGGGAAGCGGAACACTGAAGCTTTCTTT. This gives the protein CASSSGKRNTEAFF.

V gene TRBV15 combines with J gene TRBJ2-3; 9 positions match TRBD2. The length of the CDR3 is 13 residues. The V and J ends lost 9 bases and 1 base, in that order; junction bases with no gene match: 2. Germline loops: CDR1 LNHNV, CDR2 YYDKDF (reference sequence). The CDR3 nucleotides read TGTGCCACTAGCGGGGGCGGCACAGATACGCAGTATTTT. Translation: CATSGGGTDTQYF. Complete variable domain (other parts from reference TRBV15 and TRBJ2-3): DAMVIQNPRYQVTQFGKPVTLSCSQTLNHNVMYWYQQKSSQAPKLLFHYYDKDFNNEADTPDNFQSRRPNTSFCFLDIRSPGLGDTAMYLCATSGGGTDTQYFGPGTRLTVL.

This clone was counted between two and nine times. This chain connects TRBV21-1 to TRBJ2-7; the table calls TRBD2, which could not be checked here. TRBV21-1 corresponds to a pseudogene. The CDR3 runs to 15 residues. The chain's CDR3 is CASSKEPGTWDEQYF. The CDR3 nucleotides are TGTGCCAGCAGCAAAGAGCCCGGGACTTGGGACGAGCAGTACTTC.

The chain joins TRBV6-2 or TRBV6-3 to TRBJ1-1; a weak D match, TRBD1 (6 bases). V dropped 2 bases and J dropped 1 base, with 8 bases sitting between them. Per germline, CDR1 MNHEY and CDR2 SVGEGT. The CDR3 covers 14 residues. This CDR3 reads CASSYTGPNTEAFF. As DNA, the CDR3 is TGTGCCAGCAGTTACACAGGGCCGAACACTGAAGCTTTCTTT.

The CDR3 protein is CASSVGGERETQYF. DNA of the CDR3: TGTGCCAGCAGCGTAGGAGGAGAGAGGGAGACCCAGTACTTC. V usage is TRBV9 and J usage is TRBJ2-5; D is uncertain. Germline CDR1 is SGDLS and CDR2 is YYNGEE. This CDR3 spans 14 amino acids. V lost 0 bases to trimming and J lost 5 bases, with 11 bases between them.